These 19 T cell receptor beta chains share one sample of origin, sequenced in a study of T cell responses to AZD1222 COVID-19 vaccine. Clones were read by immunoSEQ multiplex PCR, and TCRdb kept only the in-frame ones, dropping some. The sample holds about 120,000 clones; about 90% are singletons and the top ten take 13% to 15%. The specimen comprised peripheral blood, sampled on day 0 of AZD1222 vaccination. The receptors originated from an adult in good health.

The V and J genes are TRBV3-1 (or the pseudogene TRBV3-2) and TRBJ2-1; tentative D call: TRBD2 (7 bases). CDR1 and CDR2 from the germline V gene are LGHDT and YNNKEL (reference sequence). Deletions cut 6 bases from V and 5 bases from J, with 14 bases between. The CDR3 is made up of 14 amino acids. The chain's CDR3 is CASRLKGGDNEQFF. In DNA, the CDR3 is TGTGCCAGCAGACTCAAGGGGGGGGACAATGAGCAGTTCTTC.

The chain joins TRBV7-9 to TRBJ2-7; D remains unclear. The V gene lost 4 bases and the J gene lost 4 bases, with 14 bases spanning the gap. In germline, CDR1 is SEHNR, CDR2 FQNEAQ (reference sequence). This CDR3 contains 14 residues. CDR3 loop: CASSSSLGWYEQYF. In nucleotides, the CDR3 is TGTGCCAGCAGCTCATCATTAGGCTGGTACGAGCAGTACTTC.

This chain joins TRBV9 and TRBJ2-1; 8 bases map to TRBD2. Germline CDR1 is SGDLS and CDR2 is YYNGEE. V lost 7 bases and J lost 6; bases outside the gene matches: 15. The CDR3 extends over 16 amino acids. The CDR3: CASGPGGGLGINEQFF. Here the CDR3 DNA reads TGTGCCAGCGGACCTGGAGGGGGACTAGGTATCAATGAGCAGTTCTTC.

The gene calls are TRBV4-1 and TRBJ2-7; 8 nucleotides match TRBD2. CDR1 is MGHRA, CDR2 YSYEKL, per germline. Losses at the gene ends were 0 bases for V and 5 bases for J; bases not matched to a gene: 6. The CDR3 totals 15 residues. The CDR3 loop is CASSQDRGGLNEQYF. The DNA of the CDR3 is TGCGCCAGCAGCCAAGATCGGGGGGGCCTAAACGAGCAGTACTTC.

The rearrangement joins TRBV12-3 or TRBV12-4 to TRBJ1-5; D call uncertain. This CDR3 is built from 12 residues. The V and J ends lost 6 bases and 0 bases respectively, with 3 bases between them. CDR3 bases: TGTGCCAGCAGACATAGCAATCAGCCCCAGCATTTT. Translating it yields CASRHSNQPQHF.

V and J are TRBV18 and TRBJ1-2, with D possibly being TRBD1 (5 bases). Looked up from germline, CDR1 is KGHSH and CDR2 is LQKENI. The CDR3 loop spans 13 amino acids. V lost 4 bases, J lost 4 bases, and 10 bases lay in between. The CDR3 nucleotides are TGTGCCAGCTCACTCCGGGACTTCTATGGCTACACCTTC. Translated, it gives CASSLRDFYGYTF.

The J gene is TRBJ1-2, the V gene TRBV6-1, with TRBD1 matching 7 bases. Trimming took 2 bases from V and 3 from J; bases not matched to a gene: 6. This CDR3 has 15 residues. Germline CDR1 and CDR2: MNHNS and SASEGT. This CDR3 is CASSELTGPHYGYTF. The DNA of the CDR3 is TGTGCCAGCAGTGAATTGACAGGGCCCCACTATGGCTACACCTTC.

This clone was seen once. The rearrangement uses TRBV5-4 and TRBJ1-2; 9 bases match TRBD1. The trim removed 2 bases at V and 5 bases at J, leaving 1 base unmatched. Germline values: CDR1 SGHNT, CDR2 YYREEE (reference sequence). CDR3 length equals 13 residues. The CDR3 reads CASSLDRGYGYTF. Here the CDR3 DNA reads TGTGCCAGCAGCTTAGACAGGGGGTATGGCTACACCTTC.

CDR3 bases: TGCGCCAGCAGCCAAGGGTTAGTAGCGGGAGGGCGAAATGAGCAGTTCTTC. It is translated as CASSQGLVAGGRNEQFF. This chain links TRBV4-1 with TRBJ2-1, with 11 positions matching TRBD2. V was clipped by 1 base and J by 7 bases; unmatched bases: 9. This CDR3 spans 17 amino acids. Germline-derived CDR1 and CDR2 are MGHRA and YSYEKL.

This clone occurred once. This rearrangement joins TRBV19 to TRBJ1-6; D is undetermined. The CDR3 runs to 14 residues. Trimming removed 10 bases at V and 0 bases at J, with 10 bases between. Germline assignment: CDR1 LNHDA and CDR2 SQIVND (reference sequence). CDR3 in amino acids: CATHPGSYNSPLHF. CDR3 nucleotide sequence: TGTGCCACTCATCCGGGCTCCTATAATTCACCCCTCCACTTT.

This chain links TRBV15 with TRBJ2-1; 7 bases match TRBD1. The CDR3 contains 12 residues. With 6 bases clipped from V and 9 bases from J, the junction kept 5 bases outside the gene matches. Germline V gene data show CDR1 as LNHNV and CDR2 as YYDKDF (reference sequence). This CDR3 reads CATSFRDSEQFF. The CDR3 nucleotides are TGTGCCACCAGTTTCAGGGACAGTGAGCAGTTCTTC.

This chain uses TRBV13 with TRBJ1-5; 8 bases match TRBD1. The CDR3 is 17 amino acids. Per the germline V gene, CDR1 is PRHDT and CDR2 is FYEKMQ (reference sequence). The V gene end was trimmed by 5 bases and the J gene end by 0 bases; junction bases not matched to a gene: 9. CDR3 coding DNA: TGTGCCAGCAGCCGAGGACAGGGCCTCTATAGCAATCAGCCCCAGCATTTT. Translated, it gives CASSRGQGLYSNQPQHF.

This clone has just one count. The V gene is TRBV10-3, the J gene TRBJ1-5; TRBD1 matches at 11 bases. In germline, CDR1 is ENHRY, CDR2 SYGVKD. The CDR3 totals 17 residues. After removal of 9 bases from V and 8 bases from J, the junction contained 18 bases not matched to a gene. CDR3 coding DNA: TGTGCCATACCCAGAGATGGGCGGACAGGGGGCCTGGAGCCCCAGCATTTT. This codes for CAIPRDGRTGGLEPQHF.

The CDR3 here is CASSLGSGEQFF. In nucleotides, the CDR3 is TGCGCCAGCAGCTTGGGTAGCGGTGAGCAGTTCTTC. The gene calls are TRBV5-1 and TRBJ2-1; weak D call: TRBD2 (6 bases). The CDR3 sequence is 12 residues long. In germline, CDR1 is SGHRS, CDR2 YFSETQ. The V and J ends lost 0 bases and 9 bases respectively, with 7 bases between them.

This chain uses TRBV7-6 with TRBJ2-3; TRBD2 aligns across 7 bases. The germline V gene encodes CDR1 SGHVS and CDR2 FNYEAQ. There are 16 residues in the CDR3. V lost 5 bases and J lost 3; bases outside the gene matches: 11. CDR3 in amino acids: CASSKTRGVMTDTQYF. CDR3 nucleotide sequence: TGTGCCAGCAGCAAAACCCGGGGGGTAATGACAGATACGCAGTATTTT.

DNA of the CDR3: TGTGCCAGCAGTTCTACCCCATTGGAGACCCAGTACTTC. Protein: CASSSTPLETQYF. The J gene is TRBJ2-5, the V gene TRBV6-2 or TRBV6-3; D uncertain. Germline CDR1 reads MNHEY; CDR2 reads SVGEGT. This CDR3 is built from 13 residues. V lost 4 bases and J 5 bases, leaving 11 bases between the germline ends.

The chain uses TRBV2 and TRBJ1-5; D possibly corresponds to TRBD1 (6 bases). Germline CDR1 SNHLY, CDR2 FYNNEI. The germline V and J ends were trimmed by 4 bases and 7 bases, with 14 bases remaining between them. This CDR3 has 14 residues. CDR3 amino acids: CASSVGGREQPQHF. The CDR3 nucleotides are TGTGCCAGCAGTGTTGGGGGCAGGGAACAGCCCCAGCATTTT.

The chain carries TRBV5-4 and TRBJ2-1, with 9 positions matching TRBD1. V gave up 2 bases and J gave up 9 bases; unmatched junction bases: 6. Per the germline V gene, CDR1 is SGHNT and CDR2 is YYREEE (reference sequence). This CDR3 contains 14 residues. CDR3 amino acids: CASSFGTGPSEQFF. CDR3 coding DNA: TGTGCCAGCAGCTTTGGGACAGGGCCTAGTGAGCAGTTCTTC.

The chain is built from TRBV7-2 and TRBJ2-7, with TRBD1 identical over 8 bases. J was trimmed by 0 bases and V by 4 bases; bases with no gene match: 5. Germline values: CDR1 SGHTA, CDR2 FQGNSA. This CDR3 has 15 residues. The CDR3 region is CASSWYRGSSYEQYF. CDR3 DNA: TGTGCCAGCAGCTGGTACAGGGGGAGCTCCTACGAGCAGTACTTC.